This is a list of T cell receptor beta chains from one sample in a study of CXCR3-negative and CXCR3-positive naive CD8 T cells. TCRdb reanalyzed the 5' RACE reads, giving one entry per CDR3 protein sequence and no DNA. The sample table sets out about 120,000 distinct CDR3 sequences. The sequencing sample was made of naive CXCR3+ CD8+ T cells from blood. These receptors all come from a human donor in good health. Some clones in this sample may be carry-over from other donors' samples. Both conserved end residues are part of each CDR3.

CDR3	V	J
CASSLDHGTGTSLTLYEQYF	TRBV7-9	TRBJ2-7
CASSTHWTDTNYGYTF	TRBV19	TRBJ1-2
CASSRENQPQHF	TRBV12-3/TRBV12-4	TRBJ1-5
CASSLASSVETQYF	TRBV7-2	TRBJ2-5
CASSPGRIANYGYTF	TRBV5-1	TRBJ1-2
CASSIVGGNPYNEQFF	TRBV19	TRBJ2-1
CASSISPSGAKNIQYF	TRBV12-3/TRBV12-4	TRBJ2-4
CASSQVWEADGEAFF	TRBV4-3	TRBJ1-1
CSVEAPTIYNEQFF	TRBV29-1	TRBJ2-1
CASSALAGEETDTQYF	TRBV5-4	TRBJ2-3
CASSFGTSGRSTDTQYF	TRBV27	TRBJ2-3
CASRPGVPENNEQFF	TRBV7-9	TRBJ2-1
CASRHKGREYSYEQYF	TRBV28	TRBJ2-7
CASSLFSRPGLESTDTQYF	TRBV7-2	TRBJ2-3
CASSVGSGSAYEQYF	TRBV9	TRBJ2-7
CASSESDNEQLF	TRBV25-1	TRBJ2-1
CASSSGGQGPSGYTF	TRBV7-9	TRBJ1-2
CASSPRVGGDHEQYF	TRBV4-2	TRBJ2-7
CASSLFGGAYEQYF	TRBV7-6	TRBJ2-7
CASNYRTYEQYF	TRBV28	TRBJ2-7
CASSQAEGSTDTQYF	TRBV4-2	TRBJ2-3
CASSRGLHTGELFF	TRBV12-3/TRBV12-4	TRBJ2-2
CSAAQTASSYNEQFF	TRBV20-1	TRBJ2-1